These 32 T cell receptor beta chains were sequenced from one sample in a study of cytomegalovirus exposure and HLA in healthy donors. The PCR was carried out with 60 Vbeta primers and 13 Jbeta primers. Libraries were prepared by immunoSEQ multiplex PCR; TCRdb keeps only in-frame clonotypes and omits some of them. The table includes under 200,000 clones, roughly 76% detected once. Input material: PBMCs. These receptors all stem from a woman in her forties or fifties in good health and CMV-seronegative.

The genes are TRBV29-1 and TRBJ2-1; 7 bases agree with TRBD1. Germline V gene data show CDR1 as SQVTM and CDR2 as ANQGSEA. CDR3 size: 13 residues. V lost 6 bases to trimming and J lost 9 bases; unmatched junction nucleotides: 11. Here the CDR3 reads CSVWDSGWGEQFF. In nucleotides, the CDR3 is TGCAGCGTCTGGGACAGTGGATGGGGTGAGCAGTTCTTC.

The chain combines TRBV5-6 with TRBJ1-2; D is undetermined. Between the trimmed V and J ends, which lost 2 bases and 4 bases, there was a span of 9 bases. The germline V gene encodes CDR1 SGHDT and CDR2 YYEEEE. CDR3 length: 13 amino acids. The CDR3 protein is CASSLPEGYGYTF. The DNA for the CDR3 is TGTGCCAGCAGCTTACCCGAGGGCTATGGCTACACCTTC.

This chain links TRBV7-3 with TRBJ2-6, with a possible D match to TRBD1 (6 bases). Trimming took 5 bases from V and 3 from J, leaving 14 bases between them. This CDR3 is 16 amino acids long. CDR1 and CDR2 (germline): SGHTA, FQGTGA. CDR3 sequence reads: CASSATGQLGANVLTF. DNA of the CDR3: TGTGCCAGCAGCGCCACAGGGCAGCTTGGGGCCAACGTCCTGACTTTC.

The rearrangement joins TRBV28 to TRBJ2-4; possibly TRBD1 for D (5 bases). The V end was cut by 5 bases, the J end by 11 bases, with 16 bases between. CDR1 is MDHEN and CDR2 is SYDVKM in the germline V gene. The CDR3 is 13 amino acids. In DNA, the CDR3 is TGTGCCAGCAGTCATGAAAGGGGTTGGGTTCAGTACTTC. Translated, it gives CASSHERGWVQYF.

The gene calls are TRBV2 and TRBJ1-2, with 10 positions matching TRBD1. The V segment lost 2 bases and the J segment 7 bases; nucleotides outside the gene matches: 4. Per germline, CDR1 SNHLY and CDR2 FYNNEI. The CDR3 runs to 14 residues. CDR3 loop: CASSERGQGSGYTF. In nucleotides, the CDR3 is TGTGCCAGCAGTGAAAGGGGACAGGGGAGTGGCTACACCTTC. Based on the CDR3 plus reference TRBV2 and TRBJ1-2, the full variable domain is EPEVTQTPSHQVTQMGQEVILRCVPISNHLYFYWYRQILGQKVEFLVSFYNNEISEKSEIFDDQFSVERPDGSNFTLKIRSTKLEDSAMYFCASSERGQGSGYTFGSGTRLTVV.

CDR3 loop: CASSTGLYRGDGYTF. For the CDR3, the DNA is TGTGCCAGCAGTACAGGATTATACAGGGGGGACGGCTACACCTTC. The chain recombines TRBV27 with TRBJ1-2; 8 bases are a match to TRBD1. CDR3 length: 15 amino acids. The germline V gene has CDR1 MNHEY and CDR2 SMNVEV (reference sequence). V shed 5 bases and J 8 bases; nucleotides not matched to a gene: 13.

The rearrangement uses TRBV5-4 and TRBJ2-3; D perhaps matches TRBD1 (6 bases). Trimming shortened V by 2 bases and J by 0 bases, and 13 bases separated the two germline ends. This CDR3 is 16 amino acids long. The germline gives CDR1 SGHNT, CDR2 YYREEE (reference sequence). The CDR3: CASSLPTGPSTDTQYF. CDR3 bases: TGTGCCAGCAGCTTACCGACAGGACCTAGCACAGATACGCAGTATTTT.

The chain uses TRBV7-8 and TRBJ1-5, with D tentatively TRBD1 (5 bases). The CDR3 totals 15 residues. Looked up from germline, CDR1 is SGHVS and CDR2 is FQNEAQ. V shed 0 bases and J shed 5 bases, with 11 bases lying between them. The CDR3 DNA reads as TGTGCCAGCAGCTTAGCGGGCAGGGATCATCAGCCCCAGCATTTT. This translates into CASSLAGRDHQPQHF.

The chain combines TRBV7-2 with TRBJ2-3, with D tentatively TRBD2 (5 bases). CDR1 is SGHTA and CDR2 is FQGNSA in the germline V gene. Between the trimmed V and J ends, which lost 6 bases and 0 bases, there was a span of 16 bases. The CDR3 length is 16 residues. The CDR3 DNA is TGTGCCAGCAGTTCCCAGCGGAGAACTAGCACAGATACGCAGTATTTT. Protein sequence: CASSSQRRTSTDTQYF.

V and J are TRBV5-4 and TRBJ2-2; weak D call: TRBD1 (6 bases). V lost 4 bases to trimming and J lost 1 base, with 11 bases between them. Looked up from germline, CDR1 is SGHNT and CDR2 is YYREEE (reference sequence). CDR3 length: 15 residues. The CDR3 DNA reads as TGTGCCAGCAGCCCAGGGGAACAGAACACCGGGGAGCTGTTTTTT. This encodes CASSPGEQNTGELFF. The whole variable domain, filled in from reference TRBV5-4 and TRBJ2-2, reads ETGVTQSPTHLIKTRGQQVTLRCSSQSGHNTVSWYQQALGQGPQFIFQYYREEENGRGNFPPRFSGLQFPNYSSELNVNALELDDSALYLCASSPGEQNTGELFFGEGSRLTVL.

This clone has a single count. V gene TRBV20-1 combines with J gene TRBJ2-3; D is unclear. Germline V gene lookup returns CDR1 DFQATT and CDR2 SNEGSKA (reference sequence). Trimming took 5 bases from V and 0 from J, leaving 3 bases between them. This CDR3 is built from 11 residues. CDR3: CSAPSTDTQYF. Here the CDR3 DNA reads TGCAGTGCTCCTAGCACAGATACGCAGTATTTT.

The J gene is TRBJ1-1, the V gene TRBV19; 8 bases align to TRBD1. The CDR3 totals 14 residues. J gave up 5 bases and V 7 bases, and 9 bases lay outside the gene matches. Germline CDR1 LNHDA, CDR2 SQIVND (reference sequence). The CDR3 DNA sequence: TGTGCCAGTATCGTCAGGGGGACAGGAACTGAAGCTTTCTTT. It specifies CASIVRGTGTEAFF.

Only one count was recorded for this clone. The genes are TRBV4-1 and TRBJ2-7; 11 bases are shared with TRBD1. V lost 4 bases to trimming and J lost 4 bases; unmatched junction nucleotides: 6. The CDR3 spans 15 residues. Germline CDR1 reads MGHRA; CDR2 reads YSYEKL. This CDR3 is CASSRPGQGEYEQYF. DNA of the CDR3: TGCGCCAGCAGCCGACCGGGACAGGGGGAGTACGAGCAGTACTTC.

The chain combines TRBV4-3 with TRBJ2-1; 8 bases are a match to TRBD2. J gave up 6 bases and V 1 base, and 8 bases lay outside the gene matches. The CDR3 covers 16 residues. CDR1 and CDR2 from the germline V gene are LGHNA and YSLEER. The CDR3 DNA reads TGCGCCAGCAGCCAAGGCCCAGCGGGGGCCCTCAATGAGCAGTTCTTC. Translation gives CASSQGPAGALNEQFF.

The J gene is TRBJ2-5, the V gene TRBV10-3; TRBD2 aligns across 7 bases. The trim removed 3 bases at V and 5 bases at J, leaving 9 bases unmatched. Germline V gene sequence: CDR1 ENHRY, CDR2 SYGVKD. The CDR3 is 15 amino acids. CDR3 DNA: TGTGCCATCAGTGACCCCGGGACTATCGGGGAGACCCAGTACTTC. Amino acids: CAISDPGTIGETQYF.

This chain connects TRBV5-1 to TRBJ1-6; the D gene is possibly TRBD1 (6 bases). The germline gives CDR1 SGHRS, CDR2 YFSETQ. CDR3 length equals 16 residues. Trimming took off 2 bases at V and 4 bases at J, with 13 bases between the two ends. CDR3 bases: TGCGCCAGCAGCTTTGGACAGCTTGAGTATAATTCACCCCTCCACTTT. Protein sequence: CASSFGQLEYNSPLHF. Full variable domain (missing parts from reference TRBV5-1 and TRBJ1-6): KAGVTQTPRYLIKTRGQQVTLSCSPISGHRSVSWYQQTPGQGLQFLFEYFSETQRNKGNFPGRFSGRQFSNSRSEMNVSTLELGDSALYLCASSFGQLEYNSPLHFGNGTRLTVT.

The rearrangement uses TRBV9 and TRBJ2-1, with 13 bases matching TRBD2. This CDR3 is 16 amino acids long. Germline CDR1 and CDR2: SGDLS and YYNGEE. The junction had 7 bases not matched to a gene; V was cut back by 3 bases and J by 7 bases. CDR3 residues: CASSAQLAGGVNEQFF. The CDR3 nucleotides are TGTGCCAGCAGCGCTCAACTAGCGGGAGGGGTGAATGAGCAGTTCTTC.

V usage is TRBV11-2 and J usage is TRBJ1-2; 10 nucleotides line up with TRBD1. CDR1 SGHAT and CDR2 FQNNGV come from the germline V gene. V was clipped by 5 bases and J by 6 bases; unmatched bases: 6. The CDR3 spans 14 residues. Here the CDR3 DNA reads TGTGCCAGCAGCCAGGACAGGGGGGGGGATGGCTACACCTTC. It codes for CASSQDRGGDGYTF.

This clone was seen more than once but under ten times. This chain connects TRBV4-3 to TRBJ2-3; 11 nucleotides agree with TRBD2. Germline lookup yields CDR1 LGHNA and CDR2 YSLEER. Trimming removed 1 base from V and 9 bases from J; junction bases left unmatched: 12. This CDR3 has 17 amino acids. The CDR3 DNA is TGCGCCAGCAGCCAAGTCCAGACTAGCGGGAACGGGGGAACGCAGTATTTT. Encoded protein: CASSQVQTSGNGGTQYF.

DNA of the CDR3: TGTGCCACCAGGGAGGACTTGGGGGGTGAAAAACTGTTTTTT. Translated, it gives CATREDLGGEKLFF. The chain links TRBV15 to TRBJ1-4; D might be TRBD1 (5 bases). The germline V gene has CDR1 LNHNV and CDR2 YYDKDF (reference sequence). The CDR3 length is 14 residues. V gave up 6 bases and J gave up 7 bases, with 15 bases separating them.

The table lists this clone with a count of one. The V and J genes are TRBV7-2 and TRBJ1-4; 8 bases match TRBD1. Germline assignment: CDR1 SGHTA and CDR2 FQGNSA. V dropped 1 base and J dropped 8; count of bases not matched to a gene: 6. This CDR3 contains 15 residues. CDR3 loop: CASSLGQGAEEKLFF. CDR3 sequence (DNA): TGTGCCAGCAGCTTAGGTCAGGGGGCGGAGGAAAAACTGTTTTTT.

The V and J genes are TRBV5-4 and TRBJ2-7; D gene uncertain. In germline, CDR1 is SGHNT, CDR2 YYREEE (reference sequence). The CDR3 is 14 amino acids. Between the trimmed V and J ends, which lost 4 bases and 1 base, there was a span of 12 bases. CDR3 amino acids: CASSHSRISYEQYF. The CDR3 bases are TGTGCCAGCAGCCACTCACGAATATCCTACGAGCAGTACTTC.

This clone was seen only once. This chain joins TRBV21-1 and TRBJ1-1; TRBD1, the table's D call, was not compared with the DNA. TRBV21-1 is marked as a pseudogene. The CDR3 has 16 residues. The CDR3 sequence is CASSDKQLSRVTEAFF. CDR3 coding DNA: TGTGCCAGCAGCGATAAGCAACTCTCCAGGGTCACTGAAGCTTTCTTT.

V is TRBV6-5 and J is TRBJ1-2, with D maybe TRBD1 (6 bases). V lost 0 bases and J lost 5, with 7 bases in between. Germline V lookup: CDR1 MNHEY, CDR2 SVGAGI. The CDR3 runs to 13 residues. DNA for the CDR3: TGTGCCAGCAGTTACTCGAGGGGGTATGGCTACACCTTC. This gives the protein CASSYSRGYGYTF.

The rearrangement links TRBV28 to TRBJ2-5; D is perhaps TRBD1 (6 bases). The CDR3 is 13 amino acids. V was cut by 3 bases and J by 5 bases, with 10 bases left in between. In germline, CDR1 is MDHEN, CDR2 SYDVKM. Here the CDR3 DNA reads TGTGCCAGCAGTTTCCCAGGGGCGGAGACCCAGTACTTC. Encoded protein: CASSFPGAETQYF.

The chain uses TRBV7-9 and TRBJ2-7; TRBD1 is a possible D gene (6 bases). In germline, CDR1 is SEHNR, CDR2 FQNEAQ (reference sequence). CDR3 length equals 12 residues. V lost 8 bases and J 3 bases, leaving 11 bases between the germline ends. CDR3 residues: CASSRQDYEQYF. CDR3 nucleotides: TGTGCCAGCTCCCGACAGGACTACGAGCAGTACTTC.

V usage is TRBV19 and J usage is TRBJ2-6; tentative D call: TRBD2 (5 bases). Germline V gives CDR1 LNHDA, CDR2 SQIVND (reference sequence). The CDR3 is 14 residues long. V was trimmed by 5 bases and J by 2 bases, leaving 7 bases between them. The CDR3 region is CASSLGAGANVLTF. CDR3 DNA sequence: TGTGCCAGTAGTCTCGGGGCTGGGGCCAACGTCCTGACTTTC.

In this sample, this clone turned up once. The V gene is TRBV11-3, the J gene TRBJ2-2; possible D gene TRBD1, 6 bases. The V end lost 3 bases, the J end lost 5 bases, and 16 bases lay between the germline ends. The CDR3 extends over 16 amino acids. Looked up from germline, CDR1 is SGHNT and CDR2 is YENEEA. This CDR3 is CASSFFPQGGTGELFF. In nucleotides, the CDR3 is TGTGCCAGCAGCTTTTTTCCACAGGGTGGAACCGGGGAGCTGTTTTTT.

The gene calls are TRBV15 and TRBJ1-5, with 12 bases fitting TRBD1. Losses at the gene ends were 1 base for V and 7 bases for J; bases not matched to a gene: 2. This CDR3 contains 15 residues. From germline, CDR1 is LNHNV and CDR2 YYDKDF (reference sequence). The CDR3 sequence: CATSRGGTGGQPQHF. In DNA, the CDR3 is TGTGCCACCAGCAGAGGCGGGACAGGGGGCCAGCCCCAGCATTTT.

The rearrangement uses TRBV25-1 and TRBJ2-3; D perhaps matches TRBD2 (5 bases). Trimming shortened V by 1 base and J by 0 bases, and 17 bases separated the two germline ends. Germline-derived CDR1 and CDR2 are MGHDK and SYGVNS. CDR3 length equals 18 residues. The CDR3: CASSESSGRPQSTDTQYF. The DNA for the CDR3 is TGTGCCAGCAGTGAATCCAGCGGAAGGCCCCAAAGCACAGATACGCAGTATTTT.

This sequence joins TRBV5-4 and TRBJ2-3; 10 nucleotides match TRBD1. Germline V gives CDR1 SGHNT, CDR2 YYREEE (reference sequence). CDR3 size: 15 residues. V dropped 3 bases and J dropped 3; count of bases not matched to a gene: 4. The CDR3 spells CASSWGQGLTDTQYF. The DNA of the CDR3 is TGTGCCAGCAGCTGGGGACAGGGGTTGACAGATACGCAGTATTTT.

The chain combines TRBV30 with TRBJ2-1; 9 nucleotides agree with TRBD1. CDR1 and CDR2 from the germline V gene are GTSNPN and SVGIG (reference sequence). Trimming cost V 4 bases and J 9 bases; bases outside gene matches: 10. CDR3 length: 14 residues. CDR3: CAWITGTGSLEQFF. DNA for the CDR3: TGTGCCTGGATTACCGGGACAGGGTCTCTTGAGCAGTTCTTC.